This record covers a single T cell receptor (beta chain). Its target is unknown. This could be a read error, since a much larger clone is one nucleotide away. The entry originates in a study of molecular identifiers for immune sequencing clone quantification. Study-level points and caveats: Spiked Jurkat TCR RNA equivalent to one cell reportedly surfaced among approximately 990,000 naive cells.

MiXCR, run by TCRdb on the PCR reads, gives a single entry per CDR3 protein. Altogether approximately 590,000 distinct CDR3 sequences are present, roughly 23% being singletons, with the ten largest covering 0.6% to 0.9%. The V gene's germline CDR1 is PRHDT and CDR2 FYEKMQ (reference sequence). This CDR3 has 15 amino acids. This TCR was sampled from a human donor in good health. Some libraries in this study had Jurkat cell RNA spiked in. The sequenced sample was naive CD8+ T cells from blood, with Jurkat cell RNA spiked in. Subset given: FACS-sorted CD8+CD4-CCR7+CD45RA+ naive T cells. The chain links TRBV13 to TRBJ2-3; 8 nucleotides agree with TRBD2. The CDR3 reads CASSPTRTSTDTKYF. CDR3 DNA sequence: TGTGCCAGCAGTCCCACCAGGACTAGCACAGATACGAAGTATTTT.